The 4 T cell receptor beta chains given below trace back to one sample, sequenced in a study of CD8 T cells in Susac syndrome. RNA, at about 0.45 to 1 ug, was reverse transcribed with random hexamers. In TCRdb, the immunoSEQ multiplex PCR reads were re-called with MiXCR into one record per CDR3 protein. The sample consists of about 190,000 distinct CDR3 sequences, 95% of them appearing once. Sample: CD4+ T cells from PBMCs. Every receptor here comes from a human donor in good health.

The chain recombines TRBV9 with TRBJ2-7; no reliable D call. The CDR3 sequence is 8 residues long. CDR1 is SGDLS, CDR2 YYNGEE, per germline. This CDR3 is CACGEQYV. DNA for the CDR3: TGTGCTTGCGGCGAGCAGTACGTC.

The chain recombines TRBV28 with TRBJ2-7, with 9 bases aligning to TRBD1. The V gene end was trimmed by 4 bases and the J gene end by 0 bases; junction bases not matched to a gene: 1. Germline lookup yields CDR1 MDHEN and CDR2 SYDVKM. The CDR3 is made up of 14 amino acids. The CDR3 is CASSSGQGSYEQYF. Here the CDR3 DNA reads TGTGCCAGCAGTTCGGGACAGGGCTCCTACGAGCAGTACTTC.

The chain couples TRBV28 to TRBJ2-1, with TRBD2 matching over 10 bases. V lost 8 bases to trimming and J lost 8 bases; unmatched junction nucleotides: 9. CDR3 length: 14 amino acids. Germline lookup yields CDR1 MDHEN and CDR2 SYDVKM. DNA of the CDR3: TGTGCCAGCGGAAGCGGGAGGGCCATCGATGAGCAGTTCTTC. This sequence encodes CASGSGRAIDEQFF.

The chain has TRBV29-1 and TRBJ1-2, with 7 bases matching TRBD1. Losses at the gene ends were 7 bases for V and 6 bases for J; bases not matched to a gene: 11. Germline CDR1 is SQVTM and CDR2 is ANQGSEA. The CDR3 extends over 13 amino acids. The CDR3 reads CSDQVTGAHGYTF. The CDR3 DNA reads TGCAGCGACCAGGTTACAGGGGCGCATGGCTACACCTTC. Using reference TRBV29-1 and TRBJ1-2 for the parts outside the CDR3, the full variable domain is SAVISQKPSRDICQRGTSLTIQCQVDSQVTMMFWYRQQPGQSLTLIATANQGSEATYESGFVIDKFPISRPNLTFSTLTVSNMSPEDSSIYLCSDQVTGAHGYTFGSGTRLTVV.